The 23 T cell receptor beta chains presented below share a single source sample, sequenced in a study of PD-L1 blockade in urothelial cancer. Only in-frame clones appear in the TCRdb table, and some are missing; sequencing was by immunoSEQ multiplex PCR. The sample lists some 60,000 clones, roughly 84% seen once, with roughly 2.9% in the top ten. The specimen comprised PBMCs, sampled around atezolizumab (anti-PD-L1) treatment. Receptors originate from a man aged 45 to 65 with urothelial cancer.

This chain joins TRBV5-5 and TRBJ1-2; TRBD1 is a possible D gene (5 bases). The ends were cut back, 4 bases at V and 2 bases at J, with 9 bases in the middle. Germline assignment: CDR1 SGHKS and CDR2 YYEKEE (reference sequence). The CDR3 spans 13 residues. The CDR3 bases are TGTGCCAGCAGCCCCAGGGAAAACTATGGCTACACCTTC. Amino acid sequence: CASSPRENYGYTF.

This clone has only a few counts. This chain links TRBV4-2 with TRBJ1-6; 7 bases agree with TRBD1. This CDR3 region has 12 residues. Germline values: CDR1 LGHNA, CDR2 YNFKEQ. Trimming at V came to 6 bases and at J to 10 bases, leaving 3 bases not matched to a gene. The CDR3 loop reads CASRRDRSPLHF. CDR3 nucleotide sequence: TGTGCCAGCAGGCGGGACAGATCACCCCTCCACTTT.

The rearrangement joins TRBV19 to TRBJ2-1, with TRBD1 matching over 7 bases. J lost 6 bases, V lost 5 bases, and 16 bases had no gene match. CDR1 LNHDA and CDR2 SQIVND come from the germline V gene (reference sequence). The CDR3 runs 17 residues. CDR3 in DNA: TGTGCCAGTAGTCTGCGTACAGGGGTTGTTGTTCGCAATGAGCAGTTCTTC. This gives the protein CASSLRTGVVVRNEQFF.

This chain uses TRBV9 with TRBJ2-3, with 7 bases fitting TRBD2. In germline, CDR1 is SGDLS, CDR2 YYNGEE. V lost 4 bases to trimming and J lost 6 bases; unmatched junction nucleotides: 20. CDR3 length: 18 amino acids. CDR3 loop: CASSPGPYSGRGRDTQYF. The DNA of the CDR3 is TGTGCCAGCAGCCCCGGCCCCTACAGCGGGCGGGGGAGGGATACGCAGTATTTT.

The genes are TRBV5-1 and TRBJ2-3; D gene ambiguous. V lost 2 bases, J lost 2 bases, and 12 bases lay in between. The length of the CDR3 is 15 residues. Germline V gene sequence: CDR1 SGHRS, CDR2 YFSETQ. In DNA, the CDR3 is TGCGCCAGCAGCTTAAGTGACATCCCCACAGATACGCAGTATTTT. This codes for CASSLSDIPTDTQYF.

This chain joins TRBV11-2 and TRBJ1-6; 10 positions agree with TRBD1. J was trimmed by 8 bases and V by 5 bases; bases with no gene match: 6. Germline lookup yields CDR1 SGHAT and CDR2 FQNNGV. CDR3 size: 15 residues. This chain's CDR3 is CASSRTGGTHSPLHF. For the CDR3, the DNA is TGTGCCAGCAGCCGGACAGGGGGAACACATTCACCCCTCCACTTT.

V usage is TRBV7-2 and J usage is TRBJ1-2, with TRBD1 identical over 7 bases. The CDR3 is 15 residues long. CDR1 and CDR2 (germline): SGHTA, FQGNSA. V trimming: 6 bases; J trimming: 7 bases; junction bases outside the gene matches: 14. The CDR3 DNA reads as TGTGCCAGCAGTTTCAGGGTCGAAGGACAGGTTGGCTACACCTTC. Amino acid sequence: CASSFRVEGQVGYTF.

This clone was seen just once. The CDR3: CASSFRGLAGVRLPGELFF. In DNA form, the CDR3 reads TGTGCCAGCAGCTTCCGAGGACTAGCGGGAGTACGACTCCCCGGGGAGCTGTTTTTT. The rearrangement links TRBV5-5 to TRBJ2-2, with 13 bases that match TRBD2. CDR3 length equals 19 residues. In germline, CDR1 is SGHKS, CDR2 YYEKEE (reference sequence). V shed 2 bases, J shed 6 bases, and the junction held 13 bases outside the gene matches. Based on the CDR3 plus reference TRBV5-5 and TRBJ2-2, the full variable domain is DAGVTQSPTHLIKTRGQQVTLRCSPISGHKSVSWYQQVLGQGPQFIFQYYEKEERGRGNFPDRFSARQFPNYSSELNVNALLLGDSALYLCASSFRGLAGVRLPGELFFGEGSRLTVL.

V usage is TRBV5-1 and J usage is TRBJ2-7, with 7 bases matching TRBD1. Per the germline V gene, CDR1 is SGHRS and CDR2 is YFSETQ. Trimming removed 4 bases from V and 3 bases from J; junction bases left unmatched: 7. This CDR3 has 14 amino acids. CDR3 sequence (DNA): TGCGCCAGCAGCCAGGCCGGGACAGTCTACGAGCAGTACTTC. Protein: CASSQAGTVYEQYF.

About this clone: The junction departs from germline at one end; a sequencing error may be responsible. The chain carries TRBV14 and TRBJ2-7; D uncertain. Germline assignment: CDR1 SGHDN and CDR2 FVKESK. The CDR3 spans 15 residues. The CDR3 spells CASSQLGANSDEQYF. CDR3 DNA sequence: TGTGCCAGCAGCCAACTGGGCGCCAACTCCGACGAGCAGTACTTC.

This chain connects TRBV28 to TRBJ1-5; perhaps TRBD1 as D (6 bases). Between the trimmed V and J ends, which lost 8 bases and 2 bases, there was a span of 7 bases. Germline CDR1 reads MDHEN; CDR2 reads SYDVKM. This CDR3 contains 12 residues. This chain's CDR3 is CASGGGNQPQHF. CDR3 DNA: TGTGCCAGCGGGGGCGGCAATCAGCCCCAGCATTTT.

The chain combines TRBV4-2 with TRBJ2-5, with a possible D match to TRBD2 (6 bases). Per germline, CDR1 LGHNA and CDR2 YNFKEQ. V was pared by 2 bases and J by 5 bases, with 9 bases between. The CDR3 has 13 amino acids. CDR3 DNA sequence: TGTGCCAGCAGCCAAAGTCTAGCGGAGACCCAGTACTTC. Translation gives CASSQSLAETQYF.

A word on this clone: Because it lacks the conserved phenylalanine or tryptophan at the end, this CDR3 is likely a read error. The limits of the CDR3 on the DNA are not certain, so only TCRdb's listed CDR3 is given. The V gene is TRBV11-2, the J gene TRBJ2-7; the D call in the table, TRBD1, was not verified against the DNA. The CDR3 is 13 amino acids long, termini counted. Per germline, CDR1 SGHAT and CDR2 FQNNGV. This chain's CDR3 is CASSPARDRDIRI.

The chain employs TRBV19 and TRBJ2-7; D is ambiguous. This CDR3 has 14 residues. Per the germline V gene, CDR1 is LNHDA and CDR2 is SQIVND (reference sequence). Trimming cost V 4 bases and J 2 bases, with 12 bases left between them. Here the CDR3 reads CASSTRSLTYEQYF. CDR3 bases: TGTGCCAGTAGTACTAGGAGCCTTACCTACGAGCAGTACTTC. Full variable domain (remainder filled in from reference TRBV19 and TRBJ2-7): DGGITQSPKYLFRKEGQNVTLSCEQNLNHDAMYWYRQDPGQGLRLIYYSQIVNDFQKGDIAEGYSVSREKKESFPLTVTSAQKNPTAFYLCASSTRSLTYEQYFGPGTRLTVT.

The chain combines TRBV10-3 with TRBJ2-6, with 8 positions matching TRBD1. V dropped 3 bases and J dropped 0; count of bases not matched to a gene: 7. This CDR3 is built from 18 residues. The germline V gene has CDR1 ENHRY and CDR2 SYGVKD. In nucleotides, the CDR3 is TGTGCCATCAGTGATTGGCGACAGGGGAGCTCTGGGGCCAACGTCCTGACTTTC. Translated: CAISDWRQGSSGANVLTF.

The rearrangement joins TRBV19 to TRBJ2-3, with 8 bases matching TRBD1. The CDR3 totals 16 residues. Germline-derived CDR1 and CDR2 are LNHDA and SQIVND (reference sequence). Unmatched junction bases numbered 11, after V lost 4 bases and J lost 5 bases. As DNA, the CDR3 is TGTGCCAGTAGTACGTTAAGACAGGGGAAAATAGATACGCAGTATTTT. It yields the protein CASSTLRQGKIDTQYF.

The rearrangement uses TRBV28 and TRBJ2-3; D remains ambiguous. Germline CDR1 is MDHEN and CDR2 is SYDVKM. The length of the CDR3 is 13 residues. V dropped 6 bases and J dropped 4 bases, with 11 bases sitting between them. The CDR3 here is CASSLLEADTQYF. The CDR3 nucleotides read TGTGCCAGCAGCCTGCTCGAGGCAGATACGCAGTATTTT.

The rearrangement uses TRBV5-1 and TRBJ1-2; no clear D. The CDR3 consists of 13 residues. Trimming stripped 0 bases from V and 1 base from J, with 4 bases between. Germline loops: CDR1 SGHRS, CDR2 YFSETQ. The DNA for the CDR3 is TGCGCCAGCAGCTTGGTCCATAACTATGGCTACACCTTC. Protein product: CASSLVHNYGYTF.

The chain joins TRBV27 to TRBJ1-6, with D unresolved. The germline gives CDR1 MNHEY, CDR2 SMNVEV (reference sequence). The V gene lost 2 bases and the J gene lost 0 bases, with 11 bases spanning the gap. The CDR3 loop spans 17 amino acids. The CDR3 spells CASSLSGRSSYNSPLHF. The CDR3 bases are TGTGCCAGCAGTTTAAGCGGCAGGAGCTCCTATAATTCACCCCTCCACTTT.

V usage is TRBV30 and J usage is TRBJ1-5; 9 nucleotides agree with TRBD1. The CDR3 is made up of 14 amino acids. The germline V gene has CDR1 GTSNPN and CDR2 SVGIG (reference sequence). CDR3 DNA sequence: TGTGCGGAGGGGACAGGGACCAGCAATCAGCCCCAGCATTTT. It codes for CAEGTGTSNQPQHF.

This chain joins TRBV28 and TRBJ2-1; weak D call: TRBD2 (5 bases). Germline-derived CDR1 and CDR2 are MDHEN and SYDVKM. This CDR3 spans 14 amino acids. Deletions cut 7 bases from V and 0 bases from J, with 10 bases between. The CDR3 spells CASIKAGSYNEQFF. The CDR3 coding sequence is TGTGCCAGCATAAAGGCGGGCTCCTACAATGAGCAGTTCTTC.

The rearrangement uses TRBV2 and TRBJ2-5; no reliable D call. Trimming removed 0 bases at V and 4 bases at J, with 3 bases between. The length of the CDR3 is 12 residues. Germline V gene lookup returns CDR1 SNHLY and CDR2 FYNNEI. The CDR3 DNA reads as TGTGCCAGCAGTGAAGCTAGAGAGACCCAGTACTTC. Residues: CASSEARETQYF.

CDR3 sequence: CASSLRTGNMNTEAFF. CDR3 sequence (DNA): TGTGCCAGCTCACTCCGGACAGGGAACATGAACACTGAAGCTTTCTTT. The chain employs TRBV18 and TRBJ1-1; 8 bases are shared with TRBD1. The length of the CDR3 is 16 residues. V trimming: 4 bases; J trimming: 0 bases; junction bases outside the gene matches: 7. Germline-derived CDR1 and CDR2 are KGHSH and LQKENI.